Presented here are 3 T cell receptor beta chains from one specimen sequenced in a study of T cell changes during pregnancy in multiple sclerosis (dated by TCRdb to about 2019). To prepare the library, the immunoSEQ multiplex PCR assay was applied. Drawn from immuneACCESS, this table holds only the in-frame rearrangements with V and J called that TCRdb kept. Clones are partly lost; checked studies trace under half to an unresolved V gene and leave the rest unexplained. This sample is represented by tens of thousands of clones; 80% to 95% of them were singletons. The leading ten clones occupy approximately 2.4% of the sample. Sequences were derived from peripheral blood, sampled before pregnancy. Receptors were obtained from a female donor with multiple sclerosis, enrolled in a pregnancy study.

V gene TRBV7-6 combines with J gene TRBJ1-3; D not certain. Between the trimmed V and J ends, which lost 0 bases and 3 bases, there was a span of 12 bases. The CDR3 is 16 residues long. CDR1 SGHVS and CDR2 FNYEAQ come from the germline V gene. CDR3 protein: CASSLAAGLVGNTIYF. The CDR3 DNA reads TGTGCCAGCAGCTTAGCGGCGGGGTTAGTTGGAAACACCATATATTTT.

This clone is a singleton in its sample. CDR3 sequence (DNA): TGTGCCAGCAGTTACTCGATCCAGGGGAATCAGCCCCAGCATTTT. It is translated as CASSYSIQGNQPQHF. This chain links TRBV6-5 with TRBJ1-5, with D perhaps TRBD1 (6 bases). V was pared by 0 bases and J by 4 bases, with 10 bases between. The CDR3 loop spans 15 amino acids. CDR1 and CDR2 (germline): MNHEY, SVGAGI.

The CDR3 nucleotides are TGTGCCAGCAGCTTGACTAGCGGGAGTGGTGAGACCCAGTACTTC. This codes for CASSLTSGSGETQYF. V is TRBV7-2 and J is TRBJ2-5; 12 bases are shared with TRBD2. Germline V gives CDR1 SGHTA, CDR2 FQGNSA. The CDR3 runs to 15 residues. The V gene end was trimmed by 3 bases and the J gene end by 5 bases; junction bases not matched to a gene: 4.